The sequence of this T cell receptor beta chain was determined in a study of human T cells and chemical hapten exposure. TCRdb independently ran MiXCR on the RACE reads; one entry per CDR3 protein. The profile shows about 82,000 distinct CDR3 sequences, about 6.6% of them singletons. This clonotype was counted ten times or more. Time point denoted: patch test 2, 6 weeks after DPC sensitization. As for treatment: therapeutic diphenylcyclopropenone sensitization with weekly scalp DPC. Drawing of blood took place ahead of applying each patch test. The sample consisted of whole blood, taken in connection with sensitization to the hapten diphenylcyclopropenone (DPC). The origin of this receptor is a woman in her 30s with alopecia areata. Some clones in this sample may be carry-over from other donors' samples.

The chain's CDR3 is CASSWGGHEQFF. The CDR3, as DNA: TGTGCCAGCAGCTGGGGGGGGCATGAGCAGTTCTTC. The chain combines TRBV12-3 or TRBV12-4 with TRBJ2-1; D perhaps matches TRBD2 (7 bases). The CDR3 runs to 12 residues. The V gene lost 6 bases and the J gene lost 8 bases, with 11 bases spanning the gap.